This TCR beta chain was identified during a study of T-cell memory formation after mild COVID-19. Study-level findings and limits: Clones contracting day 15 to 85 were balanced CD4/CD8; later expanders leaned CD4+.

There are many counts of this clonotype. The antigen is unknown. This CDR3 has 15 amino acids. Between the trimmed V and J ends, which lost 0 bases and 5 bases, there was a span of 14 bases. Germline CDR1 LGHNA, CDR2 YSLEER. A single record per CDR3 protein comes from TCRdb applying MiXCR to the 5' RACE reads. The sample yields tens of thousands of distinct CDR3 sequences, 7.3% seen once. The source is a man aged 18 to 29 who had mild COVID-19 (a few samples of this study predate the infection). Cell type and time point are not known. The rearrangement joins TRBV4-3 to TRBJ2-7; the D is unclear. The sequenced material came from PBMCs or a T cell subset sorted from them (not recorded which). This CDR3 is CASSQEGQVINEQYF. Written as DNA, the CDR3 is TGCGCCAGCAGCCAAGAAGGGCAGGTGATCAACGAGCAGTACTTC.